This TCR beta chain was recorded in a study of neurological immune-mediated disorders. The time point here: longitudinal time-point 2. PBMCs numbering 2 million and stored at -80 C yielded the unsorted libraries. This clonotype was found many times. The authors made cDNA by 5'RACE with 10-nucleotide random UMIs. A single record per CDR3 protein comes from TCRdb applying MiXCR to the 5' RACE reads. The sample lists 65,000 to 95,000 distinct CDR3 sequences, approximately 6% occurring once. Sequencing used PBMCs. The source is a woman between 55 and 75 years old with multiple sclerosis.

This CDR3 reads CASSYSSGGWKETQYF. In DNA form, the CDR3 reads TGTGCCAGCAGTTACTCAAGCGGGGGGTGGAAAGAGACCCAGTACTTC. The chain combines TRBV6-6 with TRBJ2-5; 9 bases agree with TRBD2. J lost 3 bases, V lost 0 bases, and 5 bases had no gene match. This CDR3 has 16 residues. Germline V CDR1 and CDR2: MNHNY, SVGAGI (reference sequence).